Listed below are T cell receptor beta chains from one sample, sequenced in a study of CD8 T cells in Susac syndrome. One entry per CDR3 protein, called by TCRdb with MiXCR from the immunoSEQ multiplex PCR reads. The repertoire has about 240,000 distinct CDR3 sequences, 96% of them found once; the top ten carry approximately 0.094%. The sample consisted of CD4+ T cells from PBMCs. These receptors were collected from a human donor with Susac syndrome. Both conserved end residues are part of each CDR3. The D gene is left open where the match is weak.

d_call | j_call | cdr3_length | v_call | cdr3_aa | cdr3_nt
- | TRBJ2-7 | 15 | TRBV18 | CASSPGASGSYEQYF | TGTGCCAGCTCACCGGGGGCTAGCGGCTCCTACGAGCAGTACTTC
- | TRBJ2-1 | 13 | TRBV19 | CASSGAGQNEQFF | TGTGCCAGTAGTGGTGCGGGGCAAAATGAGCAGTTCTTC
- | TRBJ1-2 | 15 | TRBV30 | CAWRGTTGQLHGYTF | TGTGCCTGGAGGGGAACAACCGGACAGCTACATGGCTACACCTTC
TRBD1 | TRBJ1-5 | 15 | TRBV24-1 | CATSDYRGSNQPQHF | TGTGCCACCAGTGATTACAGGGGAAGCAATCAGCCCCAGCATTTT
- | TRBJ1-5 | 16 | TRBV20-1 | CSARDLSGYRNQPQHF | TGCAGTGCTAGAGATTTGTCGGGCTATCGCAATCAGCCCCAGCATTTT
TRBD1 | TRBJ2-2 | 14 | TRBV30 | CAWSITQGPGELFF | TGTGCCTGGAGTATAACACAGGGGCCCGGGGAGCTGTTTTTT
- | TRBJ2-5 | 13 | TRBV29-1 | CSVESLQLETQYF | TGCAGCGTTGAAAGCCTGCAGTTGGAGACCCAGTACTTC
- | TRBJ1-1 | 15 | TRBV30 | CAWSVRRQSNTEAFF | TGTGCCTGGAGTGTACGGAGACAGTCGAACACTGAAGCTTTCTTT
- | TRBJ2-6 | 16 | TRBV2 | CAVQGVSLSGANVLTF | TGTGCCGTACAGGGAGTCTCTCTCTCTGGGGCCAACGTCCTGACTTTC
- | TRBJ1-5 | 14 | TRBV9 | CASSAGGPSQPQHF | TGTGCCAGCAGCGCGGGGGGGCCGAGTCAGCCCCAGCATTTT
- | TRBJ2-3 | 12 | TRBV20-1 | CSAWESADTQYF | TGCAGTGCTTGGGAGTCCGCAGATACGCAGTATTTT
TRBD1 | TRBJ2-3 | 15 | TRBV20-1 | CSGGTGTGQTDTQYF | TGCAGTGGGGGAACCGGGACAGGCCAAACAGATACGCAGTATTTT